This TCR beta chain was obtained from a study of a mutant IDH1 vaccine in newly diagnosed glioma. Whole-study findings and limits: Most patients, 85% to 95%, showed vaccine-induced immune responses.

Assay: immunoSEQ multiplex PCR; the TCRdb copy retains only in-frame clones and omits some. The sample includes around 70,000 clones, around 82% of them seen just once. The trim removed 4 bases at V and 4 bases at J, leaving 11 bases unmatched. The CDR3 totals 17 residues. Germline CDR1 reads MRHNA; CDR2 reads SNTAGT. Worth noting for this clone: Its antigen is still unknown.

The sample's time point: week 35, safety follow-up. Each dose delivered 300 ug of mutant IDH1 20-mer peptide subcutaneously with imiquimod. The TCR originated in a young man with glioma. The chain recombines TRBV6-4 with TRBJ2-1, with TRBD2 identical over 9 bases. Material: PBMCs, obtained from a glioma patient whose treatment included an IDH1 peptide vaccine. The CDR3 protein is CASSVNPAGGGYNEQFF. For the CDR3, the DNA is TGTGCCAGCAGTGTCAATCCGGCGGGGGGGGGATACAATGAGCAGTTCTTC.